A selection of T cell receptor beta chains follows, all from one sample in a study of blood T cell repertoires in COVID-19. Sequencing used immunoSEQ multiplex PCR; TCRdb keeps in-frame clones, though not all of them. The data show 260,000 or so clones, around 82% seen once. Sample: peripheral blood. The source of these receptors is a man at least 80 years old with acute or convalescent COVID-19. The CDR3 runs from the conserved cysteine through the conserved F or W. Fields, in order: D gene, J gene, clone size, V gene, CDR3 protein, CDR3 DNA. A D gene is named only where the DNA matches it firmly. Some rows have no size entry. The others give once, few or many, or a class for an expanded clone.

-,TRBJ2-3,once,TRBV20-1,CSASGSAPDTQYF,TGCAGTGCTAGTGGCTCCGCGCCGGATACGCAGTATTTT
-,TRBJ2-1,-,TRBV23-1,CASRQGDYNEQFF,TGCGCCAGCAGACAGGGTGATTACAATGAGCAGTTCTTC
-,TRBJ2-5,-,TRBV11-2,CASSLEGRDQETQYF,TGTGCCAGCAGCTTAGAGGGCAGGGACCAAGAGACCCAGTACTTC
-,TRBJ2-1,once,TRBV6-4,CASSDDPGALLFF,TGTGCCAGCAGTGATGATCCAGGGGCGCTTTTGTTCTTC
-,TRBJ2-7,-,TRBV24-1,CATADSRTYEQYF,TGTGCCACCGCGGACAGTAGAACCTACGAGCAGTACTTC
TRBD1,TRBJ2-6,-,TRBV4-1,CASSPGQGSGANVLTF,TGCGCCAGCAGCCCCGGACAGGGGTCTGGGGCCAACGTCCTGACTTTC
TRBD2,TRBJ2-2,-,TRBV29-1,CSAASGANTGELFF,TGCAGCGCAGCTAGCGGAGCGAACACCGGGGAGCTGTTTTTT
-,TRBJ1-2,-,TRBV11-2,CASSLILGFGYTF,TGTGCCAGCAGCCTAATACTAGGTTTCGGCTACACCTTC
-,TRBJ2-1,-,TRBV6-6,CASSYSRQDNEQFF,TGTGCCAGCAGTTACTCTAGACAGGACAATGAGCAGTTCTTC
-,TRBJ1-3,-,TRBV6-1,CAIAPGASGNTIYF,TGTGCCATCGCCCCAGGCGCCTCTGGAAACACCATATATTTT
-,TRBJ2-3,once,TRBV4-2,CASSQDLPGRTASTDTQYF,TGTGCCAGCAGCCAAGATCTACCCGGTCGGACAGCTAGCACAGATACGCAGTATTTT
-,TRBJ2-3,-,TRBV27,CASSAADTQYF,TGTGCCAGCAGCGCGGCAGATACGCAGTATTTT
TRBD1,TRBJ2-2,-,TRBV24-1,CATSESGTGVPGELFF,TGTGCCACCAGTGAGTCCGGGACAGGGGTTCCCGGGGAGCTGTTTTTT
-,TRBJ2-7,-,TRBV21-1,CASSQKVGGLSSYEQYF,TGTGCCAGCAGCCAAAAGGTGGGAGGACTAAGCTCCTACGAGCAGTACTTC
-,TRBJ2-5,-,TRBV19,CASSINFLETQYF,TGTGCCAGTAGTATAAATTTCTTAGAGACCCAGTACTTC
-,TRBJ2-7,-,TRBV27,CASSLSYEQYF,TGTGCCAGCAGTCTCTCCTACGAGCAGTACTTC
TRBD2,TRBJ2-1,-,TRBV2,CASSDYGGGRWNEQFF,TGTGCCAGCAGTGATTACGGCGGGGGGCGTTGGAATGAGCAGTTCTTC
TRBD1,TRBJ1-2,-,TRBV11-3,CASSLLGQGRGYTF,TGTGCCAGCAGCCTGCTGGGACAGGGACGGGGCTACACCTTC
TRBD1,TRBJ1-3,-,TRBV9,CASSQGQAGNTIYF,TGTGCCAGCAGCCAGGGACAGGCTGGAAACACCATATATTTT
TRBD2,TRBJ2-3,many,TRBV5-4,CASSGTSGFTDTQYF,TGTGCCAGCAGCGGGACTAGCGGGTTCACAGATACGCAGTATTTT
-,TRBJ1-5,-,TRBV4-1,CASSQGITRTVNQPQHF,TGCGCCAGCAGCCAAGGAATTACCCGGACAGTTAATCAGCCCCAGCATTTT
-,TRBJ2-7,-,TRBV11-2,CASSLVFLSARNTYEQYF,TGTGCCAGCAGCTTAGTTTTCCTGTCCGCCAGGAACACCTACGAGCAGTACTTC
TRBD2,TRBJ2-7,-,TRBV28,CASSSSGRSYEQYF,TGTGCCAGCAGTTCTAGCGGGAGGTCCTACGAGCAGTACTTC